This TCR beta chain was profiled in a study of OX40 agonist ivuxolimab in advanced cancers. The V end was cut by 1 base, the J end by 5 bases, with 15 bases between. Germline CDR1 reads SEHNR; CDR2 reads FQNEAQ (reference sequence). The CDR3 has 16 amino acids. Repertoires were generated with immunoSEQ multiplex PCR, while TCRdb's copy carries only in-frame clones and drops some. The repertoire includes 21,000 or so clones, 76% of them detected once, and 8% to 10% sits in the top ten. This receptor was obtained from an adult with an advanced solid tumor such as melanoma, head and neck, liver or kidney cancer. The source material was CD4+ or CD8+ T cells sorted from blood, sampled in a trial of the OX40 agonist ivuxolimab. The chain joins TRBV7-9 to TRBJ1-5; D gene uncertain. CDR3 in DNA: TGTGCCAGCAGCTTAGTTCTGCGACACTACGATCAGCCCCAGCATTTT. Its translation: CASSLVLRHYDQPQHF.